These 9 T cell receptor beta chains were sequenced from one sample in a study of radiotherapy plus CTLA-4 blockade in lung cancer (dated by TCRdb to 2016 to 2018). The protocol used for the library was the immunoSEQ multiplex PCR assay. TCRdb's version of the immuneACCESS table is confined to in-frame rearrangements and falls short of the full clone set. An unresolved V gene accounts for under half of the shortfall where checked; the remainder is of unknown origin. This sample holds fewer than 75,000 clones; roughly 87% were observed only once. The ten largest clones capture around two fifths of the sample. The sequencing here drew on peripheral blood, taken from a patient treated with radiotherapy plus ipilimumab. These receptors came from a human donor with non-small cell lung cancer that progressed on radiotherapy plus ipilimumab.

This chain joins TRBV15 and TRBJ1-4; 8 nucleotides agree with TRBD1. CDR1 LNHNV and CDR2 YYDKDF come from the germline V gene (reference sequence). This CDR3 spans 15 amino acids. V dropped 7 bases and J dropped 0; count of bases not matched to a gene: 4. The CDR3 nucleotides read TGTGCCACCACAGGGGGCTCCTCAACTAATGAAAAACTGTTTTTT. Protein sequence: CATTGGSSTNEKLFF.

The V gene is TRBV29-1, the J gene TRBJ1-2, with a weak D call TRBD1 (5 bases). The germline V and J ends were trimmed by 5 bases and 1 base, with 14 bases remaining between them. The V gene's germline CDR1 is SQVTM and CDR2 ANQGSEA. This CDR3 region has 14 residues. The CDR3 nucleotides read TGCAGCGTTCTTGTCTCAGGGAATAACTATGGCTACACCTTC. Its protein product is CSVLVSGNNYGYTF.

DNA for the CDR3: TGTGCCAGCAGTCGGGATCAGGGTCAGACCGGGGAGCTGTTTTTT. Translated: CASSRDQGQTGELFF. The rearrangement links TRBV6-6 to TRBJ2-2; D could derive from TRBD1 or TRBD2 (5 bases each). The germline V gene has CDR1 MNHNY and CDR2 SVGAGI (reference sequence). V dropped 5 bases and J dropped 5 bases, with 15 bases sitting between them. The CDR3 is 15 amino acids.

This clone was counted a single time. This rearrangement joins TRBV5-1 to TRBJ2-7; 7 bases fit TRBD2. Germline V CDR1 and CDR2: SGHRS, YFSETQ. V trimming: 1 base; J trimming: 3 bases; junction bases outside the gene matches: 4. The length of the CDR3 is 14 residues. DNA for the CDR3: TGCGCCAGCAGCTTGTGGCCTAGCGGCTACGAGCAGTACTTC. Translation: CASSLWPSGYEQYF.

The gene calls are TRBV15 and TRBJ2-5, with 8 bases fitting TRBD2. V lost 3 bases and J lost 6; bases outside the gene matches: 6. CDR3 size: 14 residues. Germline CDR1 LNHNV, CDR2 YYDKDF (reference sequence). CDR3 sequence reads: CATSSASGFQTQYF. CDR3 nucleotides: TGTGCCACCAGCAGTGCTAGCGGGTTTCAGACCCAGTACTTC.

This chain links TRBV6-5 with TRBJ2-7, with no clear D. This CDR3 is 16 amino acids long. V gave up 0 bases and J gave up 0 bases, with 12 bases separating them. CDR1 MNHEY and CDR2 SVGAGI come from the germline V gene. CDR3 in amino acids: CASSYSEGHSSYEQYV. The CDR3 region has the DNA TGTGCCAGCAGTTACTCGGAAGGCCATAGCTCCTACGAGCAGTACGTC.

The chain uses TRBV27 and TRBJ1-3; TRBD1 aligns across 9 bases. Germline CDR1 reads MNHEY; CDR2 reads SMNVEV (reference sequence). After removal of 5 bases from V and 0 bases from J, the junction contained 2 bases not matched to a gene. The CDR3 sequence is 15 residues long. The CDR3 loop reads CASSRDRDSGNTIYF. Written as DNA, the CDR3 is TGTGCCAGCAGTCGGGACAGGGACTCTGGAAACACCATATATTTT.

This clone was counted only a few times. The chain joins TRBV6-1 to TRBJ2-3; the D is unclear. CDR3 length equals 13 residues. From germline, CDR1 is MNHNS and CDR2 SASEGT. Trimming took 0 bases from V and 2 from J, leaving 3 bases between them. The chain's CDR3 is CASSEAATDTQYF. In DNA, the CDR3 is TGTGCCAGCAGTGAAGCAGCCACAGATACGCAGTATTTT.

CDR3 sequence reads: CSVEVDRGPEQYF. As DNA, the CDR3 is TGCAGCGTTGAAGTGGACAGGGGACCCGAGCAGTACTTC. The chain joins TRBV29-1 to TRBJ2-7; 9 nucleotides agree with TRBD1. The CDR3 totals 13 residues. Per germline, CDR1 SQVTM and CDR2 ANQGSEA. Trimming took 1 base from V and 6 from J; bases not matched to a gene: 4.